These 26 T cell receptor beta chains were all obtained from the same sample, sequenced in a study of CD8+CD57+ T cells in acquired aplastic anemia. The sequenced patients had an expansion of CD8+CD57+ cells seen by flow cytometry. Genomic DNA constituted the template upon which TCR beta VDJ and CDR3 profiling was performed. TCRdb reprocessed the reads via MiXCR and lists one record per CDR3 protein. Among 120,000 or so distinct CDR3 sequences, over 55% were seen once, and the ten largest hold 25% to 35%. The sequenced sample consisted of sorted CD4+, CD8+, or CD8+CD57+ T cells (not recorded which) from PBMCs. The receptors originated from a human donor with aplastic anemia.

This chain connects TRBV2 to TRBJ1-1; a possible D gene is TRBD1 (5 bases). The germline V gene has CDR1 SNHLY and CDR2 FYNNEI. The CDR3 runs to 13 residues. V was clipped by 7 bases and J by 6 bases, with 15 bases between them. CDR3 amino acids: CASTRRGQPEAFF. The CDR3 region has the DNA TGTGCCAGCACTAGAAGGGGCCAGCCTGAAGCTTTCTTT.

The DNA of the CDR3 is TGTGCCAGCAGCTTACACCAGGGCAGCTCCTACGAGCAGTACTTC. Encoded protein: CASSLHQGSSYEQYF. The rearrangement links TRBV7-8 to TRBJ2-7; the D gene is possibly TRBD1 (5 bases). Trimming cost V 2 bases and J 0 bases, with 11 bases left between them. This CDR3 comprises 15 residues. CDR1 is SGHVS, CDR2 FQNEAQ, per germline.

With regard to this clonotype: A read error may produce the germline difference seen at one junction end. The CDR3 DNA is TGTGCCAGCAGTCCTTCTTACCGGGACAGTCCCTACGTGCAGTACTTC. It yields the protein CASSPSYRDSPYVQYF. V is TRBV25-1 and J is TRBJ2-7, with 7 bases fitting TRBD1. This CDR3 region has 16 residues. Germline V gene lookup returns CDR1 MGHDK and CDR2 SYGVNS.

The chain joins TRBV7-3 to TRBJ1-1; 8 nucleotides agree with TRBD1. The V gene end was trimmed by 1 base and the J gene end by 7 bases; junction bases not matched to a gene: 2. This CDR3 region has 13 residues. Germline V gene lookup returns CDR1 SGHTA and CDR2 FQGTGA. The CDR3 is CASSLIGTGEAFF. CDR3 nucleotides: TGTGCCAGCAGCTTAATTGGGACAGGTGAAGCTTTCTTT.

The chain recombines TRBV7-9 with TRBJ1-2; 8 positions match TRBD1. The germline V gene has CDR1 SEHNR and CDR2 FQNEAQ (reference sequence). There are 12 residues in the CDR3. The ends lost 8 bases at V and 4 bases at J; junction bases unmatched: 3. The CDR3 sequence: CASSQGAYGYTF. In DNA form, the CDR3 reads TGTGCCAGCTCCCAGGGGGCCTATGGCTACACCTTC.

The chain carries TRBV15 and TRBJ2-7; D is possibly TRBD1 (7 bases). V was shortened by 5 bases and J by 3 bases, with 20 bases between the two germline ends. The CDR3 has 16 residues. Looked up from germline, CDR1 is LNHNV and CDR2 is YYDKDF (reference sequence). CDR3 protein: CATSQGGTASIYEQYF. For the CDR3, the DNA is TGTGCCACCAGCCAAGGAGGGACAGCTTCTATCTACGAGCAGTACTTC.

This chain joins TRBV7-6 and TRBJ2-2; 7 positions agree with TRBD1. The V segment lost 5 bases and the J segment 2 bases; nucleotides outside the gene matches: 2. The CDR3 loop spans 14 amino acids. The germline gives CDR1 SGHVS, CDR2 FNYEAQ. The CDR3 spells CASSRDSNTGELFF. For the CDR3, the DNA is TGTGCCAGCAGCAGGGACAGTAACACCGGGGAGCTGTTTTTT. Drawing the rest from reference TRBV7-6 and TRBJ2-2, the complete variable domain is GAGVSQSPRYKVTKRGQDVALRCDPISGHVSLYWYRQALGQGPEFLTYFNYEAQQDKSGLPNDRFSAERPEGSISTLTIQRTEQRDSAMYRCASSRDSNTGELFFGEGSRLTVL.

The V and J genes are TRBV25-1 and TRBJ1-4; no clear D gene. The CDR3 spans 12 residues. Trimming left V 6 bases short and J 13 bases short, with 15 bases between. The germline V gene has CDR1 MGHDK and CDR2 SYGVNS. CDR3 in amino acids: CASSQEAELLFF. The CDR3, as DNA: TGTGCCAGCAGCCAAGAGGCAGAGCTACTGTTTTTT.

CDR3 region: CATRGQKAFF. The CDR3 DNA sequence: TGTGCCACCAGAGGCCAAAAAGCTTTCTTT. V is TRBV10-3 and J is TRBJ1-1, with D unresolved. The length of the CDR3 is 10 residues. V lost 10 bases, J lost 9 bases, and 12 bases lay in between. CDR1 is ENHRY and CDR2 is SYGVKD in the germline V gene.

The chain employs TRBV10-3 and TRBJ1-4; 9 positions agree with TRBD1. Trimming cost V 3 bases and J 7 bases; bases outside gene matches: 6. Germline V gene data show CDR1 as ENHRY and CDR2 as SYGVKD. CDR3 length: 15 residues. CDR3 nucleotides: TGTGCCATCAGTGATCCTAAACAGGGGGCTGAAAAACTGTTTTTT. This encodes CAISDPKQGAEKLFF.

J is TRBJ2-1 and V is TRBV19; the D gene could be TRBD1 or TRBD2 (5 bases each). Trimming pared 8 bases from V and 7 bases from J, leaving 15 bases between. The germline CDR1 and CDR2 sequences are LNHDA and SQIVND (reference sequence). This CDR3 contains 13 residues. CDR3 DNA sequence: TGTGCCAGTGGCGTCCAGGGCGGGAATGAGCAGTTCTTC. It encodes CASGVQGGNEQFF.

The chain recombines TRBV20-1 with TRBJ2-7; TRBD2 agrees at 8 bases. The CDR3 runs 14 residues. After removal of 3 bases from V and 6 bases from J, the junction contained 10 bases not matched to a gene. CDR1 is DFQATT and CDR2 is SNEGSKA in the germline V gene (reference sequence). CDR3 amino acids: CSASYGLASGEQYF. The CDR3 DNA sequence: TGCAGTGCTAGCTACGGACTAGCCTCGGGCGAGCAGTACTTC.

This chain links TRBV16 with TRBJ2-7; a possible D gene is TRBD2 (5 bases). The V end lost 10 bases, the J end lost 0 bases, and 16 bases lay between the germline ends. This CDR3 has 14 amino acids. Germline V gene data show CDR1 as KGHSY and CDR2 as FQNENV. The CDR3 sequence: CATQVRRSSYEQYF. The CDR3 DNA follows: TGTGCCACCCAAGTACGGAGGAGCTCCTACGAGCAGTACTTC.

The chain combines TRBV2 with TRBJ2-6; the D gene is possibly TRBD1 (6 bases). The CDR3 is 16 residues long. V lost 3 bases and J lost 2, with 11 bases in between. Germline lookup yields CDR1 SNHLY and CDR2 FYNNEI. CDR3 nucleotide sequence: TGTGCCAGCAGTGAGTTCAGGGGCACTGGGGCCAACGTCCTGACTTTC. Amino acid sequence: CASSEFRGTGANVLTF.

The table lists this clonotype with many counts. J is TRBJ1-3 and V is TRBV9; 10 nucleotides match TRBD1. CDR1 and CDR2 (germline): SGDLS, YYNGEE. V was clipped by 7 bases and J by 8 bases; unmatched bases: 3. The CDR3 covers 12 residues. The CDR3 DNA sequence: TGTGCCAGCGGGGACAGGGGTGACACCATATATTTT. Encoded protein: CASGDRGDTIYF.

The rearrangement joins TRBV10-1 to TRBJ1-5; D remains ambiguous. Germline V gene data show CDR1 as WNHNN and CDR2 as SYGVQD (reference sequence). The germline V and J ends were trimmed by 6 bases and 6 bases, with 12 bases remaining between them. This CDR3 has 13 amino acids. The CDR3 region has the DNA TGCGCCAGCAGCGCGAATTCCGGTCAGCCCCAGCATTTT. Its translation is CASSANSGQPQHF.

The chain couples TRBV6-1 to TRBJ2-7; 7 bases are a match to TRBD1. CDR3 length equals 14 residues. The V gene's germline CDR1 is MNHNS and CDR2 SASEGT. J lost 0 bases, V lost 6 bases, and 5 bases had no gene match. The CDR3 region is CASRSTGISYEQYF. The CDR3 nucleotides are TGTGCCAGCAGGTCGACAGGGATCTCCTACGAGCAGTACTTC.

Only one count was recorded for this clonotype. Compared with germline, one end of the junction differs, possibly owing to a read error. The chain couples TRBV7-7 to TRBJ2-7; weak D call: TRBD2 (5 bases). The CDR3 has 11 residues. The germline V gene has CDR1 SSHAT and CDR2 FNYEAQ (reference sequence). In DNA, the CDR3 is TGTGCTAGCAGCCGGGAACACGAGCAGTACTTC. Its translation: CASSREHEQYF.

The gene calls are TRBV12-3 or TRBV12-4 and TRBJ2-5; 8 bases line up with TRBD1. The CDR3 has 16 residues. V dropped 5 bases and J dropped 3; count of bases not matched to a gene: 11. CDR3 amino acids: CASSPRRGQEEETQYF. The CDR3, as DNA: TGTGCCAGCAGTCCCCGCAGGGGACAGGAAGAAGAGACCCAGTACTTC.

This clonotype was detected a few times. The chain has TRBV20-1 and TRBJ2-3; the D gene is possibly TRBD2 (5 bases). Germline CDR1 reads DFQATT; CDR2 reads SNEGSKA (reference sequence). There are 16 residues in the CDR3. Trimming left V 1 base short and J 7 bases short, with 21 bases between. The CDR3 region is CSARAMAAGTIYTQYF. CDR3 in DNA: TGCAGTGCTAGAGCCATGGCGGCGGGCACGATCTATACGCAGTATTTT.

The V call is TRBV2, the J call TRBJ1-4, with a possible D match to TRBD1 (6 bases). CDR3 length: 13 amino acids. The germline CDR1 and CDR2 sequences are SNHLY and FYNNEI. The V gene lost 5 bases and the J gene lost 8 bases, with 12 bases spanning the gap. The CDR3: CASSRDKAEKLFF. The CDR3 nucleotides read TGTGCCAGCAGTCGGGACAAGGCCGAAAAACTGTTTTTT.

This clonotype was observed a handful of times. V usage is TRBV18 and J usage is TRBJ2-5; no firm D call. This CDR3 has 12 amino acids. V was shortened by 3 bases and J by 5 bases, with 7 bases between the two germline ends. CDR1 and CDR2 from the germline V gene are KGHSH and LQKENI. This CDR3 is CASSPSMETQYF. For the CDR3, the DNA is TGTGCCAGCTCACCGTCGATGGAGACCCAGTACTTC.

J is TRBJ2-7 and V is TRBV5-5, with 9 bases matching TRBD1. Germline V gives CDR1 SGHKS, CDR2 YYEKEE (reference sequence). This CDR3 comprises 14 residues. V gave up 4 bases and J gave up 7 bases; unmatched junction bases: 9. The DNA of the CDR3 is TGTGCCAGCAGCGTGGGACAGGGAGTCGTTGAGCAGTACTTC. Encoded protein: CASSVGQGVVEQYF. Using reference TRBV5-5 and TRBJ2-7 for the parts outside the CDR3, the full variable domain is DAGVTQSPTHLIKTRGQQVTLRCSPISGHKSVSWYQQVLGQGPQFIFQYYEKEERGRGNFPDRFSARQFPNYSSELNVNALLLGDSALYLCASSVGQGVVEQYFGPGTRLTVT.

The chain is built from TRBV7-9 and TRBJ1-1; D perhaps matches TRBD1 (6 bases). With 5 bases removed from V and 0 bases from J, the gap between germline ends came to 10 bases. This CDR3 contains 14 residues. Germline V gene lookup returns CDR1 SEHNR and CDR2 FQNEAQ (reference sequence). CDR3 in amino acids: CASSLGQLNTEAFF. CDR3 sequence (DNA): TGTGCCAGCAGCCTCGGACAGTTGAACACTGAAGCTTTCTTT.

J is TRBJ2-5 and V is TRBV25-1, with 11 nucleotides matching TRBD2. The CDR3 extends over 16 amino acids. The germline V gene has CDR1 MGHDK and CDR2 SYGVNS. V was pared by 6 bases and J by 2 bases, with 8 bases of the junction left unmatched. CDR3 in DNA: TGTGCCAGCAGGATGGGAGTAGCGGGAGGGCAAGAGACCCAGTACTTC. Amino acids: CASRMGVAGGQETQYF.

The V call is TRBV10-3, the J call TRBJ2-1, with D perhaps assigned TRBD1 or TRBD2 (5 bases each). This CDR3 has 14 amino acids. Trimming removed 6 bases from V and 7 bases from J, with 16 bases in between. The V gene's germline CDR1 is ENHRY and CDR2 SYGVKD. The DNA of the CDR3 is TGTGCCATCAGGACCGGGACCGCTTGGAATGAGCAGTTCTTC. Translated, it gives CAIRTGTAWNEQFF.